A selection of T cell receptor beta chains follows, all from one sample in a study of blood T cell repertoires in COVID-19. Measured with immunoSEQ multiplex PCR; TCRdb has only the in-frame clones, and not every one. The sample consists of roughly 310,000 clones, roughly 90% of them appearing once. Sequencing was performed on peripheral blood. All receptors come from a woman in her fifties or sixties with active or convalescent COVID-19. Each CDR3 is given with its conserved first and last residue. Fields, in order: D gene, J gene, V gene, clone size, CDR3 DNA, CDR3 protein. D genes are given only for firm matches. Clone size, where shown, is once, few, many, or a class for clones that have expanded.

>.|TRBJ1-2|TRBV6-5|once
TGTGCCAGCAGACGCGGCCCCCGCGACTATGGCTACACCTTC
CASRRGPRDYGYTF
>.|TRBJ2-7|TRBV27|.
TGTGCCAGCAGTTTAGCCCCCTTCGGGGGCTACGAGCAGTACTTC
CASSLAPFGGYEQYF
>TRBD1|TRBJ1-1|TRBV28|.
TGTGCCAGCAGTGGCCTCCCCCGGGACAGGGGCGTTCGATACACTGAAGCTTTCTTT
CASSGLPRDRGVRYTEAFF
>.|TRBJ2-6|TRBV30|once
TGTGCCTGGAGTGGATTGGGGCGTGGGGCCAACGTCCTGACTTTC
CAWSGLGRGANVLTF
>TRBD2|TRBJ2-7|TRBV28|.
TGTGCCACTAGGGCTAGCGGATCCTACGAGCAGTACTTC
CATRASGSYEQYF
>TRBD2|TRBJ2-7|TRBV18|once
TGTGCCAGCTCACCACGGACTAGCGGGGACGAGCAGTACTTC
CASSPRTSGDEQYF
>.|TRBJ1-2|TRBV11-2|once
TGTGCCGTTTCCTCCAGGGGACCAGGGGGCTACACCTTC
CAVSSRGPGGYTF
>TRBD2|TRBJ2-5|TRBV7-9|.
TGTGCCAGCAGCTTAAAGGGGCAGGGAGGGTACCAAGAGACCCAGTACTTC
CASSLKGQGGYQETQYF
>.|TRBJ2-2|TRBV6-2/TRBV6-3|few
TGTGCCAGCAGTTATTTCGACGGGACCGGGGAGCTGTTTTTT
CASSYFDGTGELFF
>TRBD1|TRBJ1-6|TRBV30|.
TGTGCCTGGAGTTCCGGGACAGGGAACTCACCCCTCCACTTT
CAWSSGTGNSPLHF
>.|TRBJ1-1|TRBV27|.
TGTGCCAGCAGTTTATTTCTGGCAGGAAAGAACACTGAAGCTTTCTTT
CASSLFLAGKNTEAFF
>TRBD1|TRBJ1-1|TRBV5-1|.
TGCGCCAGCAGCGCCACCGGGACAGGGAGCACTGAAGCTTTCTTT
CASSATGTGSTEAFF
>.|TRBJ2-2|TRBV2|few
TGTGCCAGCATCGGGGGTATCACCGGGGAGCTGTTTTTT
CASIGGITGELFF
>.|TRBJ2-3|TRBV19|.
TGTGCCAGTAGTATAGTAACAGGGACAGATACGCAGTATTTT
CASSIVTGTDTQYF
>.|TRBJ1-2|TRBV30|.
TGTGCCTGGAGTGCCATCTTGACTGGCTATGGCTACACCTTC
CAWSAILTGYGYTF
>TRBD2|TRBJ2-3|TRBV28|.
TGTGCCAGCAGTCCTCTAGCGGGAGCCGGCGCAGATACGCAGTATTTT
CASSPLAGAGADTQYF
>TRBD2|TRBJ2-7|TRBV6-2/TRBV6-3|.
TGTGCCAGCAGCTCGGGGGGGCAGGGATACGAGCAGTACTTC
CASSSGGQGYEQYF
>.|TRBJ2-3|TRBV5-1|.
TGCGCCAGCAGCTTGGGCCCGGGGTCGCGATATTTT
CASSLGPGSRYF
>TRBD1|TRBJ1-5|TRBV4-1|.
TGCGCCAGCAGCCAAGAGTGGACAGGCATAAAGCCCCAGCATTTT
CASSQEWTGIKPQHF
>.|TRBJ1-1|TRBV29-1|.
TGCAGCGTTGAGGCGGCAGGGGTCGCTGAAGCTTTCTTT
CSVEAAGVAEAFF
>TRBD2|TRBJ2-1|TRBV7-3|.
TGTGCCAGCAGCCCCCCGGGGGGTTGGGAGCAGTTCTTC
CASSPPGGWEQFF
>.|TRBJ1-5|TRBV3-1/TRBV3-2|.
TGTGCCAGCAGCCTAAACAACAATCAGCCCCAGCATTTT
CASSLNNNQPQHF
>.|TRBJ2-7|TRBV4-2|few
TGTGCCAGCAGCCAAGGGAGGACGGAGACCTACGAGCAGTACTTC
CASSQGRTETYEQYF
>.|TRBJ2-7|TRBV7-3|.
TGTGCCAGCAGCTTGATGGGGGGGCCAAACTACGAGCAGTACTTC
CASSLMGGPNYEQYF
>.|TRBJ1-1|TRBV27|once
TGTGCCAGCAGGGCCTCGGGTTTCACTGAAGCTTTCTTT
CASRASGFTEAFF
>TRBD1|TRBJ1-1|TRBV9|.
TGTGCCAGCAGCGCACGGACAGGGGGGACTGAAGCTTTCTTT
CASSARTGGTEAFF
>.|TRBJ1-1|TRBV2|.
TGTGCCAGCAGCGGGACAAGGGGAAGGCTGAACACTGAAGCTTTCTTT
CASSGTRGRLNTEAFF
>.|TRBJ1-1|TRBV11-2|.
TGTGCCAGCAGCTTAGGGTACGGAGACTTGAACACTGAAGCTTTCTTT
CASSLGYGDLNTEAFF
>TRBD2|TRBJ2-7|TRBV11-2|.
TGTGCCAGCAGCTCCGGGGAAAGCGGGAGACGCTACGAGCAGTACTTC
CASSSGESGRRYEQYF
>TRBD1|TRBJ1-6|TRBV28|.
TGTGCCAGCAGCCTACCCGGGACAGGAGACAATTCACCCCTCCACTTT
CASSLPGTGDNSPLHF
>.|TRBJ1-1|TRBV19|once
TGTGCCAGTAGTATTGGCAGGGGCAGCGAAGCTTTCTTT
CASSIGRGSEAFF
>TRBD1|TRBJ2-1|TRBV19|.
TGTGCCAGTAGTAGGGGACAGCCCAATGAGCAGTTCTTC
CASSRGQPNEQFF
>.|TRBJ2-3|TRBV7-6|.
TGTGCCAGCAGCTTAGACTACACAGATACGCAGTATTTT
CASSLDYTDTQYF
>.|TRBJ2-4|TRBV6-2/TRBV6-3|.
TGTGCCAGCAGTAACCGGGACTCACCAGCCAAAAACATTCAGTACTTC
CASSNRDSPAKNIQYF
>TRBD1|TRBJ2-1|TRBV4-3|.
TGCGCCAGCAGCCAAGGTGAAGGGGGCTGGTACAATGAGCAGTTCTTC
CASSQGEGGWYNEQFF
>TRBD1|TRBJ2-1|TRBV30|.
TGTGCCTGGAGTACAGGGGCTGGAGAGCAGTTCTTC
CAWSTGAGEQFF
>.|TRBJ1-2|TRBV5-4|.
TGTGCCAGCAGCTTGGCCCCGACAGATAACTATGGCTACACCTTC
CASSLAPTDNYGYTF
>TRBD1|TRBJ1-1|TRBV7-6|.
TGTGCCAGCAGCTACCGGACAGGGGCGAACACTGAAGCTTTCTTT
CASSYRTGANTEAFF
>TRBD1|TRBJ2-3|TRBV10-3|.
TGTGCCATCCGTGAGGGGGCCACAGATACGCAGTATTTT
CAIREGATDTQYF
>.|TRBJ1-1|TRBV12-3/TRBV12-4|.
TGTGCCAGCAGTTGGGGCGCAGGCGAAGCTTTCTTT
CASSWGAGEAFF
>.|TRBJ2-2|TRBV19|.
TGTGCCAGTACCCCACAAGCTCAGGGTTGGAGGAACACCGGGGAGCTGTTTTTT
CASTPQAQGWRNTGELFF
>TRBD1|TRBJ2-2|TRBV29-1|.
TGCAGCGCCGGGACAGGGACCGGGGAGCTGTTTTTT
CSAGTGTGELFF
>.|TRBJ1-3|TRBV30|.
TGTGCCTGGAGTAACCAGGGGCCCTCTGGAAACACCATATATTTT
CAWSNQGPSGNTIYF
>.|TRBJ1-1|TRBV30|.
TGTGCCTGGGGAACAGGAGCTTTCTTT
CAWGTGAFF
>.|TRBJ2-7|TRBV18|.
TGTGCCAGCTCACGTGAGGTGTCACCGTACGAGCAGTACTTC
CASSREVSPYEQYF
>.|TRBJ1-2|TRBV24-1|.
TGTGCCACCAGTGATTTTACAAACTATGGCTACACCTTC
CATSDFTNYGYTF
>TRBD2|TRBJ2-7|TRBV5-1|.
TGCGCCAGCAGCCCAGGACTAGATTTGGTGTACTTC
CASSPGLDLVYF
>.|TRBJ1-1|TRBV7-9|.
TGTGCCAGCAGCTTTGGGGGGGACACTGAAGCTTTCTTT
CASSFGGDTEAFF
>TRBD1|TRBJ2-5|TRBV6-5|.
TGTGCCAGCAGAACGACAGGGCGGGAGACCCAGTACTTC
CASRTTGRETQYF
>.|TRBJ1-5|TRBV18|.
TGTGCCAGCTCACCCCGGGGGGTTACGGGTAGCAATCAGCCCCAGCATTTT
CASSPRGVTGSNQPQHF
>.|TRBJ2-5|TRBV29-1|.
TGCAGCGTTGTACAGCTAGAGACCCAGTACTTC
CSVVQLETQYF
>TRBD1|TRBJ1-6|TRBV10-3|few
TGTGCCATCAGTGACGGGACAGTGTACTCACCCCTCCACTTT
CAISDGTVYSPLHF
>.|TRBJ2-7|TRBV12-3/TRBV12-4|.
TGTGCCAGCAGTTTAAACACCGTGGAGCAGTACTTC
CASSLNTVEQYF